A selection of T cell receptor beta chains follows, all from one sample in a study of early T cells in non-severe SARS-CoV-2 infection. MiXCR, applied by TCRdb to the 5' RACE reads, yields one record per CDR3 protein. The sample lists roughly 66,000 distinct CDR3 sequences, roughly 9% occurring once. The sample was whole blood. The source is an adult who was a healthcare worker with PCR-confirmed SARS-CoV-2 infection or an uninfected control (not recorded which). Both conserved end residues are part of each CDR3. Fields, in order: V gene, D gene, J gene, clone size, CDR3 DNA, CDR3 protein. The D gene is left open where the match is weak. Some rows mark clone size as missing; the rest say once, few, many or name a class of expanded clone.

v_call: TRBV5-1
d_call: NA
j_call: TRBJ2-3
clone_size: NA
cdr3_nt: TGCGCCAGCAAGTTGTCTGCCACAGATACGCAGTATTTT
cdr3_aa: CASKLSATDTQYF

v_call: TRBV7-6
d_call: TRBD2
j_call: TRBJ2-3
clone_size: many
cdr3_nt: TGTGCCAGCAGCTTAGTTAGGCGGAGTAGCGGGACGACAGATACGCAGTATTTT
cdr3_aa: CASSLVRRSSGTTDTQYF

v_call: TRBV18
d_call: NA
j_call: TRBJ2-2
clone_size: many
cdr3_nt: TGTGCCAGCTCACCTGGTCCGAACACCGGGGAGCTGTTTTTT
cdr3_aa: CASSPGPNTGELFF

v_call: TRBV20-1
d_call: NA
j_call: TRBJ2-7
clone_size: NA
cdr3_nt: TGCAGTGCTAGAGATCCCAGCGGACCTTACGAGCAGTACTTC
cdr3_aa: CSARDPSGPYEQYF

v_call: TRBV12-3/TRBV12-4
d_call: NA
j_call: TRBJ2-5
clone_size: many
cdr3_nt: TGTGCCAGCAGAGAGACAGGAGGACAGACCCAGTACTTC
cdr3_aa: CASRETGGQTQYF

v_call: TRBV25-1
d_call: TRBD1
j_call: TRBJ1-2
clone_size: many
cdr3_nt: TGTGCCAGCAGTGAGCACCGACAGGGGGATGGCTATGGCTACACCTTC
cdr3_aa: CASSEHRQGDGYGYTF

v_call: TRBV6-4
d_call: TRBD2
j_call: TRBJ2-1
clone_size: many
cdr3_nt: TGTGCCAGCAGCTTAACCTGGACTAGCGGGATATACAATGAGCAGTTCTTC
cdr3_aa: CASSLTWTSGIYNEQFF

v_call: TRBV4-1
d_call: NA
j_call: TRBJ1-2
clone_size: many
cdr3_nt: TGCGCCAGCAGCCAAGTGCATAGGCCCGACTATGGCTACACCTTC
cdr3_aa: CASSQVHRPDYGYTF

v_call: TRBV5-6
d_call: NA
j_call: TRBJ2-1
clone_size: NA
cdr3_nt: TGTGCCAGCAGCTCCTTAAGGAGGTTCTACAATGAGCAGTTCTTC
cdr3_aa: CASSSLRRFYNEQFF

v_call: TRBV10-3
d_call: TRBD2
j_call: TRBJ2-5
clone_size: few
cdr3_nt: TGTGCCATCAGTGAGTCGGCCGGGAGGGCCCTCGAGACCCAGTACTTC
cdr3_aa: CAISESAGRALETQYF

v_call: TRBV5-4
d_call: TRBD2
j_call: TRBJ2-7
clone_size: many
cdr3_nt: TGTGCCAGCAGCCCAGGACTAGCGGTCAGCTCCTACGAGCAGTACTTC
cdr3_aa: CASSPGLAVSSYEQYF

v_call: TRBV14
d_call: TRBD2
j_call: TRBJ2-1
clone_size: many
cdr3_nt: TGTGCCAGCAGCCCCCTGGGACTAGCGGGAGGGCCTGACAATGAGCAGTTCTTC
cdr3_aa: CASSPLGLAGGPDNEQFF

v_call: TRBV6-1
d_call: TRBD2
j_call: TRBJ2-3
clone_size: NA
cdr3_nt: TGTGCCAGCAGTGATCTAGCGGGAGTAGGTACGCAGTATTTT
cdr3_aa: CASSDLAGVGTQYF

v_call: TRBV12-3/TRBV12-4
d_call: NA
j_call: TRBJ1-4
clone_size: NA
cdr3_nt: TGTGCCAGCAGTCCCTCAACAGGGTTGGGTGAAAAACTGTTTTTT
cdr3_aa: CASSPSTGLGEKLFF

v_call: TRBV5-1
d_call: TRBD2
j_call: TRBJ2-5
clone_size: few
cdr3_nt: TGCGCCAGCAGCTTGGGTGGGAGGGAAGAGACCCAGTACTTC
cdr3_aa: CASSLGGREETQYF

v_call: TRBV20-1
d_call: NA
j_call: TRBJ2-1
clone_size: NA
cdr3_nt: TGCAGTGCTAGGTTAGATCCGAACAATGAGCAGTTCTTC
cdr3_aa: CSARLDPNNEQFF

v_call: TRBV18
d_call: NA
j_call: TRBJ1-1
clone_size: few
cdr3_nt: TGTGCCAGCTCACCAGCGGCTACTGAAGCTTTCTTT
cdr3_aa: CASSPAATEAFF

v_call: TRBV5-4
d_call: NA
j_call: TRBJ1-6
clone_size: few
cdr3_nt: TGTGCCAGCAGCTTGGGGGCCGAATCACCCCTCCACTTT
cdr3_aa: CASSLGAESPLHF

v_call: TRBV7-6
d_call: NA
j_call: TRBJ1-6
clone_size: many
cdr3_nt: TGTGCCAGCAGCTTAGGGCGACCACCTAATTCACCCCTCCACTTT
cdr3_aa: CASSLGRPPNSPLHF

v_call: TRBV6-6
d_call: NA
j_call: TRBJ1-1
clone_size: many
cdr3_nt: TGTGCCAGCAGGCCACCCCGGGATTCGGACACTGAAGCTTTCTTT
cdr3_aa: CASRPPRDSDTEAFF

v_call: TRBV2
d_call: TRBD1
j_call: TRBJ2-3
clone_size: few
cdr3_nt: TGTGCCAGCAGTGAGGGACAGGGGTACACAGATACGCAGTATTTT
cdr3_aa: CASSEGQGYTDTQYF

v_call: TRBV3-1
d_call: NA
j_call: TRBJ1-1
clone_size: NA
cdr3_nt: TGTGCCAGCAGCCAAGCCCTACGTCTGTTTGAAGCTTTCTTT
cdr3_aa: CASSQALRLFEAFF

v_call: TRBV20-1
d_call: TRBD2
j_call: TRBJ2-7
clone_size: few
cdr3_nt: TGCAGTGCTGTACCGAGACTAGCGGGGGGCTACGAGCAGTACTTC
cdr3_aa: CSAVPRLAGGYEQYF

v_call: TRBV29-1
d_call: TRBD2
j_call: TRBJ2-1
clone_size: NA
cdr3_nt: TGCAGCGTTGAGCTAGCGGGGGGCTACAATGAGCAGTTCTTC
cdr3_aa: CSVELAGGYNEQFF

v_call: TRBV27
d_call: TRBD1
j_call: TRBJ2-7
clone_size: few
cdr3_nt: TGTGCCAGCAGTTTCCAACAGGGGGCTTCCAAGCAGTACTTC
cdr3_aa: CASSFQQGASKQYF

v_call: TRBV4-2
d_call: NA
j_call: TRBJ1-1
clone_size: NA
cdr3_nt: TGTGCCAGCAGCCAAGATATTAGGGCTCAGAGCCACACTGAAGCTTTCTTT
cdr3_aa: CASSQDIRAQSHTEAFF

v_call: TRBV29-1
d_call: TRBD1
j_call: TRBJ2-7
clone_size: many
cdr3_nt: TGCAGCGTTGAAGCGACAGGGGGATTCTTAGGGCAGTACTTC
cdr3_aa: CSVEATGGFLGQYF

v_call: TRBV9
d_call: NA
j_call: TRBJ2-1
clone_size: NA
cdr3_nt: TGTGCCAGCAGCGTTAGCGGAAGTTACAATGAGCAGTTCTTC
cdr3_aa: CASSVSGSYNEQFF

v_call: TRBV30
d_call: NA
j_call: TRBJ1-6
clone_size: few
cdr3_nt: TGTGCCTGGAGAGCAGGGGCGGATTCACCCCTCCACTTT
cdr3_aa: CAWRAGADSPLHF

v_call: TRBV11-2
d_call: NA
j_call: TRBJ1-2
clone_size: many
cdr3_nt: TGTGCCAGCCAACAACAGGTCGGGCATGGCTACACCTTC
cdr3_aa: CASQQQVGHGYTF

v_call: TRBV10-3
d_call: TRBD1
j_call: TRBJ2-1
clone_size: few
cdr3_nt: TGTGCCATCCACCCGGCGACAGGGGGCGAGCAGTTCTTC
cdr3_aa: CAIHPATGGEQFF

v_call: TRBV7-6
d_call: NA
j_call: TRBJ2-7
clone_size: many
cdr3_nt: TGTGCCAGCAGCTTACCCTACCGCGAGCAGTACTTC
cdr3_aa: CASSLPYREQYF

v_call: TRBV2
d_call: NA
j_call: TRBJ2-7
clone_size: NA
cdr3_nt: TGTGCCAGCAGGCGTGACAGACCCTACGAGCAGTACTTC
cdr3_aa: CASRRDRPYEQYF